Below, one T cell receptor (beta chain) is given with its context. The V gene lost 2 bases and the J gene lost 8 bases, with 13 bases spanning the gap. Germline values: CDR1 MNHNS, CDR2 SASEGT. The CDR3 has 14 residues. This sample is part of a study of technical replicates of blood from several donors. Clones were sequenced by immunoSEQ multiplex PCR, and TCRdb holds only the in-frame ones, with some missing. The table lists around 80,000 clones, around 94% of them singletons. The TCR sequence derives from a human donor in good health. Sequencing was performed on T cells isolated from PBMCs. This chain links TRBV6-1 with TRBJ1-5; TRBD1 might be the D (6 bases). CDR3 sequence reads: CASSESGQREPQHF. CDR3 bases: TGTGCCAGCAGTGAATCCGGACAGAGGGAGCCCCAGCATTTT.